The present entry profiles one T cell receptor (beta chain) with its context. Only in-frame clones appear in the TCRdb table, and some are missing; sequencing was by immunoSEQ multiplex PCR. The top ten clones hold 0.2% to 0.3% of a sample with under 95,000 clones, around 94% of them seen once. This sample was included in a study of technical replicates of blood from several donors. CDR3 length: 16 residues. Germline lookup yields CDR1 SQVTM and CDR2 ANQGSEA. With 6 bases removed from V and 1 base from J, the gap between germline ends came to 21 bases. The origin of this receptor is a human donor in good health. The gene calls are TRBV29-1 and TRBJ1-1, with a weak D call TRBD1 (6 bases). The sample comprised T cells isolated from PBMCs. This chain's CDR3 is CSVLEGQGHRNTEAFF. The CDR3 DNA follows: TGCAGCGTCCTTGAGGGGCAGGGGCATAGGAACACTGAAGCTTTCTTT.